This TCR beta chain was sequenced in a study of shared clonotypes between healthy human individuals (dated by TCRdb to the early 2020s). Notes on the research overall: Two women and a few men aged 18 to 49 years were included in the cohort. For each donor, three plates each were used for CD4 naive and CD4 memory, two plates were used for CD8 naive, and one plate was used for CD8 memory. To estimate repertoire size and how much clonotypes are shared between individuals, the study performed deep sequencing of blood TCR repertoires from five healthy adults. To increase sequencing depth and limit assay-specific biases, TCR repertoire library preparation and sequencing were carried out by different laboratories using diverse techniques. Each donor's leukapheresis produced roughly between roughly 0.85 and 9.5 billion PBMCs. Overall results and qualifications from the work: Larger estimated clonotype richness was generally found for naive subsets than for memory subsets. Compared with non-shared clonotypes, clonotypes shared by all four sorted-subset donors had higher generation probabilities. Based on pairwise subsampling, the degree of clonotype sharing among donors was expected to be affected by sequencing depth. Roughly 5% of naive CD4, 3.5% of naive CD8, around 2.3% of memory CD4, and 0.35% to 0.5% of memory CD8 clonotypes were shared across several donors. Even with the large sequencing depth, rarefaction of the sorted-subset datasets indicated that sequencing was incomplete. Because the study included a small number of donors, the genetic and exposure-history diversity represented was limited. Sampling was limited to blood, and TCR repertoires in tissue likely differ from TCR repertoires in blood.

TCR CDR3 regions were amplified from genomic DNA by multiplex PCR using the deep immunoSEQ assay. Genomic DNA extracted from each cell subset was distributed evenly over all wells of several immunoSEQ 96-well plates, and each plate served as one replicate. For sorted subsets, around 200 ng genomic DNA, equal to tens of thousands of T cell genomes, was loaded into each replicate PCR. Purified libraries were measured with a Qubit 3.0 fluorometer, size-checked on a Bioanalyzer 2100, and measured again with the KAPA Library Quantification kit. Every immunoSEQ 96-well plate was sequenced on a separate single-read 150-cycle Illumina NextSeq 550 flow cell. Turning to the authors' computational methods: The immunoSEQ output contained only junctional sequences without quality scores, so filtering could not match that applied to full-length reads. Sequences were annotated with PyIR, a Python wrapper for IgBLAST v1.9, using IMGT germline references to assign V/J genes and CDR3. Any read was removed if the V/J assignment was weak (E-value above 1e-6), the CDR3 was missing, or the read contained stop codons, out-of-frame junctions, or ambiguous translated residues. V3J clonotypes were defined as sequences sharing the same inferred V gene, J gene, and CDR3 amino acid sequence. To compute the percentage overlap between repertoires, the number of shared unique clonotypes was divided by the size of the smaller repertoire. Repertoire richness was assessed with RTK rarefaction, the Chao1 estimator, and Recon v2.1 estimates of unobserved clonotypes. OLGA was used to compute generation probabilities for all TCRbeta clonotypes that the gDNA method yielded from a few donors. TCRdb mirrors the immuneACCESS table, restricted to in-frame sequences. Some clones are absent from its copies; in checked studies, under half trace to an unresolved V gene, and the reason for the others is unknown. V and J calls plus clone size are reproduced from that table; the DNA served to infer D and trimming. This sample comprises a few hundred thousand clones, almost 97% of them detected only once. The ten largest make up 0.057% of the sample.

This clone was detected once. No antigen is known for it. No clone much larger than this one lies a single base away; base qualities are absent. The donors were healthy, HIV-negative adults who had no recently reported acute infections or vaccinations. Only Caucasian adults living in Nashville, Tennessee, USA were represented among the donors. CD4+ T cells were enriched by magnetic negative selection; naive cells were then positively selected on CD45RA, and the negative fraction formed the memory subset. After blood collection by leukapheresis, PBMCs were isolated using Ficoll-Histopaque density gradient centrifugation and then cryopreserved in the vapor phase of liquid nitrogen. Analytical flow cytometry was used to check the purity and quantity of every magnetically sorted T cell population. Each sorted fraction had its genomic DNA isolated and then quantified by UV absorbance on a Nanodrop 2000c.

Deletion took 0 bases off V and 3 bases off J, with a span of 15 bases between the germline ends. Taken from the germline V gene, the CDR1 and CDR2 loops are ENHRY and SYGVKD. The CDR3 spans 16 residues, from the cysteine through the phenylalanine. Just CDR3 DNA is preserved here, 48 bases in frame from base 1. What was sequenced was naive CD4+ T cells sorted from blood. Interpreted using the paper, the cell subset or site label stands for: CD45RA+ positively selected. The rearrangement joined TRBV10-3 to TRBJ2-7, with the D call perhaps TRBD1 or TRBD2, as 5 bases match in each case. The receptor was derived from a woman aged 30 to 39 in good health. The DNA is as follows: TGTGCCATCAGTGAGTCTTCCACGGGGCGAATCTACGAGCAGTACTTC. Translated, this is CAISESSTGRIYEQYF.